This T cell receptor (beta chain) was identified during a study of cytomegalovirus exposure and HLA in healthy donors. The CDR3 length is 14 residues. In germline, CDR1 is SGHRS, CDR2 YFSETQ. The V end was cut by 4 bases, the J end by 1 base, with 8 bases between. Regarding the study as a whole: Later analysis demonstrated an association between a missense DCLRE1C variant and TCR beta V- and J-gene trimming. Later analysis suggested links between common viral pathogens and several top significant clusters. Compared with the approximately 700-donor mean, an Asian-associated ancestry cluster reportedly had fewer N-insertions, according to a later analysis.

A word on this clone: The antigen remains unidentified.

13 Jbeta primers and 60 Vbeta primers were used for the PCR. Some clones are missing from TCRdb's copy, which holds only in-frame ones; the method was immunoSEQ multiplex PCR. This table has around 99,000 clones, roughly two thirds appearing once. This clonotype was sampled from a man in his forties in good health and CMV-seronegative. The chain links TRBV5-1 to TRBJ2-2; maybe TRBD1 (6 bases). The sequencing input was PBMCs. The DNA of the CDR3 is TGCGCCAGCAGCGAGGACAGGAACACCGGGGAGCTGTTTTTT. Its translation: CASSEDRNTGELFF.